Listed here are 14 T cell receptor beta chains from one sample, sequenced in a study of T-cell memory formation after mild COVID-19. One entry per CDR3 protein results from TCRdb running MiXCR on the 5' RACE reads. The table shows hundreds of thousands of distinct CDR3 sequences, with around 27% occurring only once. The sequenced sample was PBMCs or a T cell subset sorted from them (not recorded which). The receptors come from an adult woman who had mild COVID-19 (a few samples of this study predate the infection). Cell type and time point are not known.

The rearrangement joins TRBV29-1 to TRBJ1-2; a weak D match, TRBD1 (5 bases). CDR1 is SQVTM and CDR2 is ANQGSEA in the germline V gene. This CDR3 has 13 residues. The V and J ends lost 8 bases and 0 bases respectively, with 13 bases between them. Written as DNA, the CDR3 is TGCAGCTACCGGGACCGAACTAACTATGGCTACACCTTC. Translation: CSYRDRTNYGYTF.

J is TRBJ2-1 and V is TRBV5-1; D is uncertain. The ends were cut back, 4 bases at V and 6 bases at J, with 14 bases in the middle. The CDR3 extends over 14 amino acids. Germline lookup yields CDR1 SGHRS and CDR2 YFSETQ. The CDR3 loop reads CASSRPPPSNEQFF. The DNA for the CDR3 is TGCGCCAGCAGCCGGCCTCCCCCGAGCAATGAGCAGTTCTTC.

The gene calls are TRBV5-1 and TRBJ2-3; 7 nucleotides line up with TRBD1. The germline V gene has CDR1 SGHRS and CDR2 YFSETQ. The V and J ends lost 4 bases and 3 bases, in that order; junction bases with no gene match: 8. CDR3 length: 15 residues. The CDR3 nucleotides read TGCGCCAGCAGCCCGACAGGGAGTAGGACAGATACGCAGTATTTT. Encoded protein: CASSPTGSRTDTQYF.

A few counts support this clonotype. V usage is TRBV7-2 and J usage is TRBJ1-5, with TRBD1 matching over 9 bases. Germline lookup yields CDR1 SGHTA and CDR2 FQGNSA. The CDR3 runs 15 residues. V lost 5 bases, J lost 7 bases, and 9 bases stayed unmatched. The CDR3 nucleotides are TGTGCCAGCAGCGCCACGGGACAGGGTTTACAGCCCCAGCATTTT. This encodes CASSATGQGLQPQHF. The full variable domain, its missing parts supplied by reference TRBV7-2 and TRBJ1-5, is GAGVSQSPSNKVTEKGKDVELRCDPISGHTALYWYRQSLGQGLEFLIYFQGNSAPDKSGLPSDRFSAERTGGSVSTLTIQRTQQEDSAVYLCASSATGQGLQPQHFGDGTRLSIL.

This clonotype was counted only a few times. The genes are TRBV6-2 or TRBV6-3 and TRBJ2-3, with 13 bases fitting TRBD2. Germline V gene sequence: CDR1 MNHEY, CDR2 SVGEGT. Trimming cost V 3 bases and J 2 bases; bases outside gene matches: 8. The CDR3 sequence is 18 residues long. The CDR3 DNA sequence: TGTGCCAGCAGTTATCAACTAGCGGGAGGGCCATCCACAGATACGCAGTATTTT. Translated, it gives CASSYQLAGGPSTDTQYF.

This clonotype was counted a few times. This rearrangement joins TRBV12-2 to TRBJ2-3; TRBD2, the table's D call, was not compared with the DNA. TRBV12-2 is a pseudogene locus. CDR3 length: 15 residues. The CDR3 region is CASRLTSVSTDTQYF. The CDR3 DNA reads as TGTGCAAGTCGCTTGACTAGCGTGAGCACAGATACGCAGTATTTT.

This clonotype has only a few counts. The gene calls are TRBV7-9 and TRBJ2-7, with 7 bases fitting TRBD2. V lost 5 bases, J lost 4 bases, and 14 bases stayed unmatched. The CDR3 has 16 amino acids. Germline V CDR1 and CDR2: SEHNR, FQNEAQ (reference sequence). CDR3 in DNA: TGTGCCAGCAGCCCGCAGGGACTATCATCCTTTTACGAGCAGTACTTC. This codes for CASSPQGLSSFYEQYF.

V is TRBV5-6 and J is TRBJ2-3, with a possible D match to TRBD1 (6 bases). The V gene lost 4 bases and the J gene lost 2 bases, with 11 bases spanning the gap. The CDR3 has 14 amino acids. The germline gives CDR1 SGHDT, CDR2 YYEEEE. CDR3 loop: CASSVWDTTDTQYF. The CDR3 bases are TGTGCCAGCAGCGTCTGGGACACCACAGATACGCAGTATTTT.

J is TRBJ1-5 and V is TRBV7-2, with unresolved D. V was shortened by 5 bases and J by 0 bases, with 11 bases between the two germline ends. The germline V gene encodes CDR1 SGHTA and CDR2 FQGNSA. The CDR3 has 15 residues. The CDR3 DNA reads TGTGCCAGCAGCGGATACAAGGGTAGCAATCAGCCCCAGCATTTT. It yields the protein CASSGYKGSNQPQHF.

CDR3 sequence reads: CASSPRASTDTQYF. The CDR3 bases are TGTGCCAGCAGTCCCCGGGCCAGCACAGATACGCAGTATTTT. The chain couples TRBV12-3 or TRBV12-4 to TRBJ2-3; D is undetermined. The germline V and J ends were trimmed by 5 bases and 0 bases, with 9 bases remaining between them. This CDR3 contains 14 residues.

This clonotype has a handful of counts. The gene calls are TRBV29-1 and TRBJ2-3; D is undetermined. The germline V and J ends were trimmed by 4 bases and 1 base, with 6 bases remaining between them. This CDR3 has 12 residues. The V gene's germline CDR1 is SQVTM and CDR2 ANQGSEA. The CDR3 loop reads CSVVEGTDTQYF. CDR3 bases: TGCAGCGTTGTAGAGGGCACAGATACGCAGTATTTT.

Notes on this clonotype: A read error is likely, as this CDR3 ends without the conserved phenylalanine or tryptophan. This chain joins TRBV6-2 or TRBV6-3 and TRBJ1-5, with D perhaps TRBD1 (6 bases). The CDR3 sequence is 15 residues long. V lost 2 bases, J lost 5 bases, and 13 bases lay in between. Germline-derived CDR1 and CDR2 are MNHEY and SVGEGT. The CDR3 nucleotides read TGTGCCAGCAGTTACGGGGGGCAGGGATATCAGCCCCAGCATATT. Its translation is CASSYGGQGYQPQHI.

The V call is TRBV2, the J call TRBJ2-2; D not resolved. Trimming removed 0 bases at V and 1 base at J, with 3 bases between. This CDR3 has 14 amino acids. CDR1 is SNHLY and CDR2 is FYNNEI in the germline V gene. The chain's CDR3 is CASSEARNTGELFF. CDR3 nucleotide sequence: TGTGCCAGCAGTGAAGCCCGGAACACCGGGGAGCTGTTTTTT.

This clonotype was observed a handful of times. A read error may account for a junction end that differs from germline. This sequence joins TRBV4-1 and TRBJ2-7; D gene uncertain. The CDR3 is 14 residues long. Germline lookup yields CDR1 MGHRA and CDR2 YSYEKL. The CDR3 DNA sequence: TGTGCCAGCAGTCGTGGCCAAGGGTCTTACGAGCAGTACTTC. Its protein product is CASSRGQGSYEQYF.